This passage covers 31 T cell receptor beta chains from one sample sequenced in a study of response to subunit inactivated influenza vaccine. Via MiXCR, TCRdb re-called the RT-PCR reads, giving one row per CDR3 protein. This table holds hundreds of thousands of distinct CDR3 sequences, roughly 9.7% found once. The sample in question was PBMCs from blood, obtained roughly 6 weeks after vaccination. All receptors come from a man aged 50 to 59 who received an inactivated influenza vaccine.

This clonotype was found a few times. The rearrangement joins TRBV6-1 to TRBJ2-3; unclear D gene. The V gene's germline CDR1 is MNHNS and CDR2 SASEGT. This CDR3 spans 13 amino acids. Trimming pared 5 bases from V and 5 bases from J, leaving 11 bases between. The CDR3 is CASSKAVGDTQYF. For the CDR3, the DNA is TGTGCCAGCAGTAAGGCGGTAGGAGATACGCAGTATTTT.

The V and J genes are TRBV29-1 and TRBJ1-2; the match to TRBD1 covers 9 bases. Germline CDR1 and CDR2: SQVTM and ANQGSEA. The CDR3 covers 12 residues. The J segment lost 8 bases and the V segment lost 6 bases, leaving 7 bases of the junction unmatched. CDR3 region: CSVRDRDEGYTF. In nucleotides, the CDR3 is TGCAGCGTGCGGGACAGGGATGAAGGCTACACCTTC.

The table lists this clonotype with a few counts. The chain carries TRBV7-2 and TRBJ2-1, with 8 bases identical to TRBD2. The length of the CDR3 is 14 residues. The J segment lost 8 bases and the V segment lost 2 bases, leaving 5 bases of the junction unmatched. The V gene's germline CDR1 is SGHTA and CDR2 FQGNSA. CDR3 DNA: TGTGCCAGCAGCTTATCCGCTAGCGGGTATGAGCAGTTCTTC. Encoded protein: CASSLSASGYEQFF.

The chain carries TRBV27 and TRBJ2-7; maybe TRBD1 (6 bases). Trimming removed 6 bases at V and 2 bases at J, with 17 bases between. This CDR3 has 15 amino acids. Germline assignment: CDR1 MNHEY and CDR2 SMNVEV (reference sequence). The DNA of the CDR3 is TGTGCCAGCAGGGCCGGACAGTTGTTAACCTACGAGCAGTACTTC. It specifies CASRAGQLLTYEQYF.

This clonotype was picked up many times. This sequence joins TRBV7-9 and TRBJ2-5, with D tentatively TRBD2 (5 bases). V was shortened by 11 bases and J by 3 bases, with 19 bases between the two germline ends. This CDR3 spans 14 amino acids. Germline V gene sequence: CDR1 SEHNR, CDR2 FQNEAQ (reference sequence). The CDR3 sequence: CAHRPRADKETQYF. The DNA for the CDR3 is TGTGCCCACCGGCCGAGAGCGGATAAAGAGACCCAGTACTTC.

This clonotype was counted a few times. The rearrangement joins TRBV7-2 to TRBJ1-1, with D hard to call. This CDR3 is 13 amino acids long. The ends were cut back, 1 base at V and 2 bases at J, with 5 bases in the middle. CDR1 and CDR2 (germline): SGHTA, FQGNSA. This CDR3 is CASSLVINTEAFF. As DNA, the CDR3 is TGTGCCAGCAGCTTAGTCATCAACACTGAAGCTTTCTTT.

This clonotype has at least ten counts. The gene calls are TRBV6-6 and TRBJ2-1; the D gene is possibly TRBD1 (6 bases). The CDR3 is 12 residues long. V lost 5 bases, J lost 8 bases, and 10 bases lay in between. Per germline, CDR1 MNHNY and CDR2 SVGAGI (reference sequence). Here the CDR3 DNA reads TGTGCCAGCAGTGCACAGGGAGATGAGCAGTTCTTC. The encoded protein is CASSAQGDEQFF.

This clonotype was observed many times. The chain joins TRBV24-1 to TRBJ2-1; 7 bases line up with TRBD2. With V trimmed by 9 bases and J by 9 bases, 10 bases remained unmatched. CDR1 is KGHDR, CDR2 SFDVKD, per germline. The CDR3 is 13 amino acids. The CDR3 nucleotides read TGTGCCACCGCCGGGAGGTGGCTCGGTGAGCAGTTCTTC. Protein: CATAGRWLGEQFF.

The chain combines TRBV7-9 with TRBJ1-1; TRBD1 might be the D (5 bases). The CDR3 is 16 residues long. Trimming stripped 1 base from V and 0 bases from J, with 12 bases between. In germline, CDR1 is SEHNR, CDR2 FQNEAQ (reference sequence). The CDR3 reads CASSLGRGLMNTEAFF. DNA for the CDR3: TGTGCCAGCAGCTTAGGACGGGGACTCATGAACACTGAAGCTTTCTTT.

The J gene is TRBJ2-1, the V gene TRBV18, with 8 bases identical to TRBD1. The CDR3 has 17 residues. Germline V gene sequence: CDR1 KGHSH, CDR2 LQKENI. Trimming removed 0 bases from V and 4 bases from J; junction bases left unmatched: 8. Here the CDR3 reads CASSPPPGTGPYNEQFF. The CDR3, as DNA: TGTGCCAGCTCACCACCTCCCGGGACAGGCCCTTACAATGAGCAGTTCTTC. Looking up the rest from reference TRBV18 and TRBJ2-1 gives the full variable domain: NAGVMQNPRHLVRRRGQEARLRCSPMKGHSHVYWYRQLPEEGLKFMVYLQKENIIDESGMPKERFSAEFPKEGPSILRIQQVVRGDSAAYFCASSPPPGTGPYNEQFFGPGTRLTVL.

This clonotype was observed at least ten times. The chain has TRBV25-1 and TRBJ2-7; 7 nucleotides line up with TRBD1. The V segment lost 8 bases and the J segment 0 bases; nucleotides outside the gene matches: 4. The germline V gene encodes CDR1 MGHDK and CDR2 SYGVNS. The CDR3 spans 13 residues. Here the CDR3 reads CASSTGFSYEQYF. Here the CDR3 DNA reads TGTGCCAGCTCGACAGGGTTCTCCTACGAGCAGTACTTC.

The rearrangement joins TRBV3-1 to TRBJ2-7, with D unclear. Deletions cut 1 base from V and 2 bases from J, with 9 bases between. The germline CDR1 and CDR2 sequences are LGHDT and YNNKEL (reference sequence). This CDR3 contains 14 residues. The CDR3: CASSQGLTAYEQYF. The CDR3 region has the DNA TGTGCCAGCAGCCAAGGGCTCACCGCCTACGAGCAGTACTTC.

This clonotype was seen more than once but under ten times. The chain has TRBV20-1 and TRBJ2-3; 8 nucleotides align to TRBD2. Germline V gene lookup returns CDR1 DFQATT and CDR2 SNEGSKA (reference sequence). Unmatched junction bases numbered 6, after V lost 4 bases and J lost 6 bases. This CDR3 spans 13 amino acids. The chain's CDR3 is CSATRGGPDTQYF. The CDR3 DNA is TGCAGTGCTACCCGGGGGGGCCCGGATACGCAGTATTTT.

This chain joins TRBV4-1 and TRBJ1-2; D uncertain. The germline gives CDR1 MGHRA, CDR2 YSYEKL. The CDR3 covers 15 residues. V lost 0 bases and J lost 2, with 10 bases in between. The CDR3 sequence is CASSQEPTVNYGYTF. In DNA form, the CDR3 reads TGCGCCAGCAGCCAAGAACCGACCGTAAACTATGGCTACACCTTC.

This clonotype was picked up a small number of times. CDR3 DNA: TGTGCCAGCAGTGACTCGAGACTAGTTGAGACCCAGTACTTC. Its protein product is CASSDSRLVETQYF. The J gene is TRBJ2-5, the V gene TRBV2, with D possibly being TRBD2 (6 bases). Germline V gives CDR1 SNHLY, CDR2 FYNNEI. The CDR3 sequence is 14 residues long. Trimming took off 3 bases at V and 5 bases at J, with 13 bases between the two ends. The complete variable domain, with remaining parts taken from reference TRBV2 and TRBJ2-5, reads EPEVTQTPSHQVTQMGQEVILRCVPISNHLYFYWYRQILGQKVEFLVSFYNNEISEKSEIFDDQFSVERPDGSNFTLKIRSTKLEDSAMYFCASSDSRLVETQYFGPGTRLLVL.

The genes are TRBV20-1 and TRBJ2-1, with TRBD1 matching 8 bases. CDR3 length equals 14 residues. The V and J ends lost 5 bases and 1 base, in that order; junction bases with no gene match: 4. Germline V gene sequence: CDR1 DFQATT, CDR2 SNEGSKA (reference sequence). Here the CDR3 DNA reads TGCAGTGCTTCCGGGACAGGATCCTACAATGAGCAGTTCTTC. Amino acid sequence: CSASGTGSYNEQFF.

This clonotype was detected ten times or more. The J gene is TRBJ2-3, the V gene TRBV20-1; D could derive from TRBD1 or TRBD2 (5 bases each). Trimming removed 0 bases from V and 8 bases from J, with 15 bases in between. Germline lookup yields CDR1 DFQATT and CDR2 SNEGSKA (reference sequence). The CDR3 is 14 residues long. In DNA, the CDR3 is TGCAGTGCTAGAGAGGGTGGGGCGAGGGGTACGCAGTATTTT. Encoded protein: CSAREGGARGTQYF.

This clonotype has a handful of counts. CDR3 bases: TGTGCCATCAGTGACAGGGAAAATCAGCCCCAGCATTTT. Residues: CAISDRENQPQHF. The chain combines TRBV10-3 with TRBJ1-5; D is perhaps TRBD1 (5 bases). Germline CDR1 and CDR2: ENHRY and SYGVKD. The CDR3 length is 13 residues. The germline V and J ends were trimmed by 3 bases and 4 bases, with 7 bases remaining between them.

This clonotype has just a few counts. The chain links TRBV7-2 to TRBJ2-7; D tentatively fits TRBD1 or TRBD2 (5 bases each). The CDR3 has 15 residues. Germline V CDR1 and CDR2: SGHTA, FQGNSA. With 4 bases removed from V and 3 bases from J, the gap between germline ends came to 16 bases. The DNA of the CDR3 is TGTGCCAGCAGCTCCTCCCGGGACGCCGTCTACGAGCAGTACTTC. This sequence encodes CASSSSRDAVYEQYF.

V usage is TRBV20-1 and J usage is TRBJ2-7, with 9 bases identical to TRBD1. J was trimmed by 5 bases and V by 4 bases; bases with no gene match: 12. The germline CDR1 and CDR2 sequences are DFQATT and SNEGSKA (reference sequence). The CDR3 runs 15 residues. CDR3 nucleotides: TGCAGTGCTACTACCCCTGACAGGGGGATAGACGAGCAGTACTTC. Protein product: CSATTPDRGIDEQYF.

The table lists this clonotype with a few counts. V gene TRBV29-1 combines with J gene TRBJ2-4; possibly TRBD1 for D (6 bases). V lost 0 bases and J lost 9, with 15 bases in between. CDR3 size: 14 residues. In germline, CDR1 is SQVTM, CDR2 ANQGSEA. CDR3 sequence (DNA): TGCAGCGTTGAAGAGACTCAGGGGCCGGGCATTCAGTACTTC. Encoded protein: CSVEETQGPGIQYF.

In its sample, this clonotype was seen a few times. The rearrangement uses TRBV12-3 or TRBV12-4 and TRBJ2-3, with D possibly being TRBD1 (5 bases). This CDR3 spans 15 amino acids. V lost 3 bases and J 2 bases, leaving 12 bases between the germline ends. CDR3 sequence: CASSLIDSFTDTQYF. CDR3 sequence (DNA): TGTGCCAGCAGTTTGATCGACAGCTTCACAGATACGCAGTATTTT.

The chain has TRBV7-2 and TRBJ2-7, with 8 bases fitting TRBD2. CDR1 and CDR2 from the germline V gene are SGHTA and FQGNSA. Trimming removed 5 bases from V and 2 bases from J; junction bases left unmatched: 8. This CDR3 contains 15 residues. The CDR3 sequence is CASSPREGSTYEQYF. The CDR3 bases are TGTGCCAGCAGCCCCCGGGAGGGGAGTACCTACGAGCAGTACTTC.

Ten or more counts support this clonotype. The chain recombines TRBV6-2 or TRBV6-3 with TRBJ2-1; 7 bases match TRBD2. This CDR3 region has 13 residues. The V and J ends lost 7 bases and 6 bases, in that order; junction bases with no gene match: 6. Germline V gene lookup returns CDR1 MNHEY and CDR2 SVGEGT. The CDR3 loop is CASKAGIRNEQFF. The DNA of the CDR3 is TGTGCCAGCAAAGCGGGAATTCGCAATGAGCAGTTCTTC.

This clonotype appeared a few times. The V call is TRBV5-4, the J call TRBJ2-2, with TRBD1 as a possible D gene (6 bases). Germline V gene data show CDR1 as SGHNT and CDR2 as YYREEE (reference sequence). The V gene lost 4 bases and the J gene lost 2 bases, with 15 bases spanning the gap. There are 16 residues in the CDR3. In DNA, the CDR3 is TGTGCCAGCAGCCCACCGACAGGCATAAACACCGGGGAGCTGTTTTTT. Protein: CASSPPTGINTGELFF.

The V gene is TRBV20-1, the J gene TRBJ1-2; 10 bases agree with TRBD1. This CDR3 has 16 residues. V shed 0 bases, J shed 5 bases, and the junction held 9 bases outside the gene matches. CDR1 and CDR2 (germline): DFQATT, SNEGSKA (reference sequence). The CDR3 nucleotides are TGCAGTGCTAGAGACAAGCCACGGACAGGGGGTTATGGCTACACCTTC. It codes for CSARDKPRTGGYGYTF.

This clonotype was observed at least ten times. The chain combines TRBV5-5 with TRBJ2-5, with D hard to call. Germline CDR1 reads SGHKS; CDR2 reads YYEKEE (reference sequence). Trimming left V 1 base short and J 5 bases short, with 9 bases between. The CDR3 extends over 13 amino acids. Here the CDR3 reads CASSLLSSETQYF. CDR3 bases: TGTGCCAGCAGCTTGTTGAGTTCGGAGACCCAGTACTTC. Full variable domain (missing parts from reference TRBV5-5 and TRBJ2-5): DAGVTQSPTHLIKTRGQQVTLRCSPISGHKSVSWYQQVLGQGPQFIFQYYEKEERGRGNFPDRFSARQFPNYSSELNVNALLLGDSALYLCASSLLSSETQYFGPGTRLLVL.

The chain links TRBV21-1 to TRBJ2-3. TRBV21-1 is termed a pseudogene. The CDR3 contains 16 residues. The CDR3 here is CASSKYLAFFYDTQYF. In DNA form, the CDR3 reads TGTGCCAGCAGCAAATATCTCGCCTTTTTCTACGATACGCAGTATTTT.

This clonotype was observed at least ten times. The chain links TRBV7-2 to TRBJ2-5; D unclear. The CDR3 sequence is 11 residues long. Germline V gene sequence: CDR1 SGHTA, CDR2 FQGNSA. Trimming took 4 bases from V and 9 from J, leaving 9 bases between them. CDR3 coding DNA: TGTGCCAGCAGCTCAGATGCGGCCCAGTACTTC. This codes for CASSSDAAQYF.

This clonotype was seen more than once but under ten times. The chain uses TRBV12-3 or TRBV12-4 and TRBJ1-2, with TRBD1 matching over 8 bases. V shed 5 bases and J 4 bases; nucleotides not matched to a gene: 9. This CDR3 region has 15 residues. The CDR3 region is CASSPRQGLVYGYTF. The CDR3 DNA is TGTGCCAGCAGTCCTCGACAGGGGCTGGTCTATGGCTACACCTTC.

This clonotype was seen ten or more times. The chain couples TRBV20-1 to TRBJ1-1, with 7 positions matching TRBD1. Germline V gene lookup returns CDR1 DFQATT and CDR2 SNEGSKA (reference sequence). The CDR3 is 13 residues long. Trimming removed 1 base from V and 9 bases from J; junction bases left unmatched: 8. The CDR3 DNA sequence: TGCAGTGCTAGAGCATCACAGGGGTTGAAAGCTTTCTTT. Its translation: CSARASQGLKAFF.